A single sample is the source of the 12 T cell receptor beta chains below, sequenced in a study of response to subunit inactivated influenza vaccine. In TCRdb, the RT-PCR reads were re-called with MiXCR into one record per CDR3 protein. Found here are approximately 700,000 distinct CDR3 sequences, about 15% of them singletons; the top ten hold less than 9%. Sequenced material: PBMCs from blood, taken approximately 15 days before vaccination. The receptors derive from a man in his fifties who received an inactivated influenza vaccine.

The rearrangement joins TRBV5-1 to TRBJ2-5; perhaps TRBD2 as D (7 bases). The germline gives CDR1 SGHRS, CDR2 YFSETQ. This CDR3 comprises 15 residues. V was shortened by 3 bases and J by 4 bases, with 16 bases between the two germline ends. CDR3 in DNA: TGCGCCAGCAGCTACTCGGGGGGCCTCGGAGAGACCCAGTACTTC. Encoded protein: CASSYSGGLGETQYF.

The chain links TRBV7-2 to TRBJ2-7, with D perhaps TRBD2 (7 bases). Germline CDR1 reads SGHTA; CDR2 reads FQGNSA. V lost 4 bases and J lost 2, with 15 bases in between. The CDR3 sequence is 15 residues long. The CDR3 region has the DNA TGTGCCAGCAGCTCCCGGGGCGGGGGCCCCTACGAGCAGTACTTC. It yields the protein CASSSRGGGPYEQYF.

In this sample, this clonotype turned up a few times. This rearrangement joins TRBV12-3 or TRBV12-4 to TRBJ2-5, with 8 bases that match TRBD1. The CDR3 is made up of 13 amino acids. V dropped 5 bases and J dropped 6; count of bases not matched to a gene: 5. The CDR3 coding sequence is TGTGCCAGCAGTCGGGACAGGTTTAAGACCCAGTACTTC. Its translation is CASSRDRFKTQYF.

The chain recombines TRBV11-2 with TRBJ2-1; no firm D call. The germline V and J ends were trimmed by 3 bases and 5 bases, with 11 bases remaining between them. The CDR3 spans 14 residues. Germline V lookup: CDR1 SGHAT, CDR2 FQNNGV. This CDR3 is CASSFGSSHNEQFF. For the CDR3, the DNA is TGTGCCAGCAGCTTCGGAAGTTCCCACAATGAGCAGTTCTTC.

The J gene is TRBJ1-6, the V gene TRBV3-1, with D unresolved. The CDR3 consists of 15 residues. Trimming took 0 bases from V and 10 from J, leaving 13 bases between them. Per germline, CDR1 LGHDT and CDR2 YNNKEL (reference sequence). CDR3: CASSQDAGSRSPLHF. DNA of the CDR3: TGTGCCAGCAGCCAAGACGCAGGATCTCGATCACCCCTCCACTTT. Based on the CDR3 plus reference TRBV3-1 and TRBJ1-6, the full variable domain is DTAVSQTPKYLVTQMGNDKSIKCEQNLGHDTMYWYKQDSKKFLKIMFSYNNKELIINETVPNRFSPKSPDKAHLNLHINSLELGDSAVYFCASSQDAGSRSPLHFGNGTRLTVT.

The genes are TRBV18 and TRBJ2-2; the D gene is possibly TRBD2 (6 bases). There are 14 residues in the CDR3. Trimming cost V 2 bases and J 6 bases, with 10 bases left between them. Germline loops: CDR1 KGHSH, CDR2 LQKENI. This CDR3 reads CASSPGRGAGELFF. The DNA for the CDR3 is TGTGCCAGCTCACCAGGGCGGGGCGCCGGGGAGCTGTTTTTT. The variable domain in full, completed from reference TRBV18 and TRBJ2-2, reads NAGVMQNPRHLVRRRGQEARLRCSPMKGHSHVYWYRQLPEEGLKFMVYLQKENIIDESGMPKERFSAEFPKEGPSILRIQQVVRGDSAAYFCASSPGRGAGELFFGEGSRLTVL.

The chain is built from TRBV5-1 and TRBJ2-3; 10 nucleotides match TRBD2. The CDR3 runs 15 residues. The ends lost 4 bases at V and 4 bases at J; junction bases unmatched: 6. Per the germline V gene, CDR1 is SGHRS and CDR2 is YFSETQ. The CDR3 DNA is TGCGCCAGCAGCCCCCCTAGCGGGAGCTCAGATACGCAGTATTTT. It is translated as CASSPPSGSSDTQYF.

The chain has TRBV4-2 and TRBJ2-4; TRBD2 might be the D (6 bases). This CDR3 comprises 12 residues. The germline V and J ends were trimmed by 8 bases and 9 bases, with 14 bases remaining between them. Germline CDR1 reads LGHNA; CDR2 reads YNFKEQ. CDR3 protein: CASESGRGIQYF. The DNA of the CDR3 is TGTGCCAGCGAGTCAGGGCGGGGCATTCAGTACTTC.

This clonotype was seen a single time. The rearrangement joins TRBV11-2 to TRBJ2-1; D unresolved. The V gene's germline CDR1 is SGHAT and CDR2 FQNNGV. The CDR3 is 15 amino acids. V lost 1 base, J lost 0 bases, and 7 bases lay in between. CDR3 in DNA: TGTGCCAGCAGCTTAGGGGTATTCTCCTACAATGAGCAGTTCTTC. Translation: CASSLGVFSYNEQFF.

The V gene is TRBV3-1, the J gene TRBJ2-1; 9 bases match TRBD2. Trimming removed 10 bases from V and 4 bases from J; junction bases left unmatched: 17. The CDR3 runs to 17 residues. Germline CDR1 is LGHDT and CDR2 is YNNKEL (reference sequence). DNA for the CDR3: TGTGCCACCTCCCATACTCCCGGGACTAGCATATACAATGAGCAGTTCTTC. This encodes CATSHTPGTSIYNEQFF.

This clonotype was seen repeatedly, ten times or more. This sequence joins TRBV5-1 and TRBJ2-5; D is undetermined. This CDR3 spans 15 amino acids. Per germline, CDR1 SGHRS and CDR2 YFSETQ. V was pared by 4 bases and J by 2 bases, with 15 bases between. The CDR3 protein is CASSLELGAQETQYF. In nucleotides, the CDR3 is TGCGCCAGCAGCCTCGAACTCGGAGCACAAGAGACCCAGTACTTC.

This clonotype was observed a few times. CDR3 region: CAISEATLGNEQYF. CDR3 nucleotide sequence: TGTGCCATCAGTGAGGCCACCTTGGGTAACGAGCAGTACTTC. The V and J genes are TRBV10-3 and TRBJ2-7; D gene ambiguous. The length of the CDR3 is 14 residues. The germline V gene encodes CDR1 ENHRY and CDR2 SYGVKD. V lost 2 bases to trimming and J lost 5 bases, with 13 bases between them.